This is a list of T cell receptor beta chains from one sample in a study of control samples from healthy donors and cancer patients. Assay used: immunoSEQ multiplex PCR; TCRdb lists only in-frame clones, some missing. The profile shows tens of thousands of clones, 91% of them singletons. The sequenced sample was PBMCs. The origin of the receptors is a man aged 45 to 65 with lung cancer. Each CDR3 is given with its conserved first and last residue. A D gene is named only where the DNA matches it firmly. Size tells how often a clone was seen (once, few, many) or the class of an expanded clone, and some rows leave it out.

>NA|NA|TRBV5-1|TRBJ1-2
TGCGCCAGCAGCCACCTGACCTCTAACTATGGCTACACCTTC
CASSHLTSNYGYTF
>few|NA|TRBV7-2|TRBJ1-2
TGTGCCAGCAGCTTAGCGGCGGGGCCGGTTAACTATGGCTACACCTTC
CASSLAAGPVNYGYTF
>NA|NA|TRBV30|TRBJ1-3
TGTGCCTGGAACGCGGGCAGCTCCGGAAACACCATATATTTT
CAWNAGSSGNTIYF
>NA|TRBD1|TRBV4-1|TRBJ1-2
TGCGCCAGCAGCCAAGGGTTACTTCAGACAGGGGAGAAGGGCTACACCTTC
CASSQGLLQTGEKGYTF
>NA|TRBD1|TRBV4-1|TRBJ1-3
TGCGCCAGCAGCCAAGTAGGTCAGGGGGCAGGAAACACCATATATTTT
CASSQVGQGAGNTIYF
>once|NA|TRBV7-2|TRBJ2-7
TGTGCCAGCAGCCCCGGAGGATCGGGCTACGAGCAGTACTTC
CASSPGGSGYEQYF
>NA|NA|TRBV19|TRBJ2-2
TGTGCCAGTAGTAATCCGGGGGCACGGACCGGGGAGCTGTTTTTT
CASSNPGARTGELFF
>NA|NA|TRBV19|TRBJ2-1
TGTGCCAGTAGGCATAGCGGATCCTACAATGAGCAGTTCTTC
CASRHSGSYNEQFF
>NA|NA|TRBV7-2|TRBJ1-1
TGTGCCAGCAGCTTCACGAGGACAGCGGAAGCTTTCTTT
CASSFTRTAEAFF
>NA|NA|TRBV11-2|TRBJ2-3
TGTGCCAGCAGCTCCCCTATCTCTAGCACAGATACGCAGTATTTT
CASSSPISSTDTQYF
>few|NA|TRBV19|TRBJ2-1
TGTGCCAGTAGCGCCTTCAGGGGGGGCGCTAATACTCATGAGCAGTTCTTC
CASSAFRGGANTHEQFF
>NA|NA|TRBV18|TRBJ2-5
TGTGCCAGCTCACCACCTCCGGGTTCAGAGACCCAGTACTTC
CASSPPPGSETQYF
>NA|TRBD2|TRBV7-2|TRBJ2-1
TGTGCCAGCAGCTACAGGACTAGCGGGGGAAATGAGCAGTTCTTC
CASSYRTSGGNEQFF
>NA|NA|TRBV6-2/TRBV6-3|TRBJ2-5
TGTGCCAGCAGTTACGGAGACACCCTAGAGACCCAGTACTTC
CASSYGDTLETQYF
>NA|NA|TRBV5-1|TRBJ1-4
TGCGCCAGCAGCGAAGGAAGGTGGAGGGGGAATGAAAAACTGTTTTTT
CASSEGRWRGNEKLFF
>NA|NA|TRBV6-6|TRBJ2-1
TGTGCCAGCACACCCCATGGGGGGCAGGGAGGTGAGCAGTTCTTC
CASTPHGGQGGEQFF
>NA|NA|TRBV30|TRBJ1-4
TGTGCCTGGACTGGCGGGGATAATGAAAAACTGTTTTTT
CAWTGGDNEKLFF
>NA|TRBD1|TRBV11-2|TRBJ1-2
TGTGCCAGCAGCTTGGACAGGGGAGGGCATGGCTACACCTTC
CASSLDRGGHGYTF
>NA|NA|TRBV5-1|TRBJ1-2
TGCGCCAGCAGCTTGGAGCCTAGGTATGGCTACACCTTC
CASSLEPRYGYTF
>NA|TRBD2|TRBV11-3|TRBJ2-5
TGTGCCAGCAGCTTTTCGCGGGGGGCGCAGGATAGTGAGACCCAGTACTTC
CASSFSRGAQDSETQYF
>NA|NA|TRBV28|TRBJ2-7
TGTGCCAGCAGTCCAGCTCCCAGCTCCTACGAGCAGTACTTC
CASSPAPSSYEQYF
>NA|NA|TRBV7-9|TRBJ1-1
TGTGCCAGCAGCTTGCAGGGAAAGAACACTGAAGCTTTCTTT
CASSLQGKNTEAFF
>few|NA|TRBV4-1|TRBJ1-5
TGCGCCAGCAGCCAAGTCCAGACCGAGGGTAATCAGCCCCAGCATTTT
CASSQVQTEGNQPQHF
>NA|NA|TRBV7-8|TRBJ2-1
TGTGCCAGCGGTCAGGGGCCGATGAATGAGCAGTTCTTC
CASGQGPMNEQFF
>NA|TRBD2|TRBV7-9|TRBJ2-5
TGTGCCAGCAGCTTAATGAGCGGGGAAGAGACCCAGTACTTC
CASSLMSGEETQYF
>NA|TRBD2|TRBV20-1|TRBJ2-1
TGCAGTGCTAGTGTAGCGGGGCGATCCTACAATGAGCAGTTCTTC
CSASVAGRSYNEQFF
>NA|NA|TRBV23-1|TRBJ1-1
TGCGCCAGCAGTCAATCGGGCAGGTCCCTGGACACTGAAGCTTTCTTT
CASSQSGRSLDTEAFF
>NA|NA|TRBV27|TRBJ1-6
TGTGCCAGCAGTTCCAGGGTCGATAATTCACCCCTCCACTTT
CASSSRVDNSPLHF
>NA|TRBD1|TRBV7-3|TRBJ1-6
TGTGCCAGCAGCTGGGACCGGGACAGGAATTCACCCCTCCACTTT
CASSWDRDRNSPLHF
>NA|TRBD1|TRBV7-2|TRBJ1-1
TGTGCCAGCAGCTTGGACAGGGTGAACACTGAAGCTTTCTTT
CASSLDRVNTEAFF
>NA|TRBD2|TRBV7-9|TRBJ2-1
TGTGCCAGCAGCAGTAGCGGGGGGGCCGGCAATGAGCAGTTCTTC
CASSSSGGAGNEQFF
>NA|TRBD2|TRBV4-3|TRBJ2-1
TGCGCCAGCAGCCGTATTAGCGGGGGGGCCTACAATGAGCAGTTCTTC
CASSRISGGAYNEQFF
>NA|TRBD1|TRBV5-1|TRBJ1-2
TGCGCCAGCAGCCGACAGGGAGATGATAGCTATGGCTACACCTTC
CASSRQGDDSYGYTF
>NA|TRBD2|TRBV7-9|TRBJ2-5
TGTGCCAGCAGCTTAGGCTCAGCGGGGCTCCAAGAGACCCAGTACTTC
CASSLGSAGLQETQYF
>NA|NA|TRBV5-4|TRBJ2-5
TGTGCCAGCAGCTTACTAGGTTACCAAGAGACCCAGTACTTC
CASSLLGYQETQYF
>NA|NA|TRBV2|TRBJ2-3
TGTGCCAGCAGTGAGAGGCAGGTTGGCACAGATACGCAGTATTTT
CASSERQVGTDTQYF